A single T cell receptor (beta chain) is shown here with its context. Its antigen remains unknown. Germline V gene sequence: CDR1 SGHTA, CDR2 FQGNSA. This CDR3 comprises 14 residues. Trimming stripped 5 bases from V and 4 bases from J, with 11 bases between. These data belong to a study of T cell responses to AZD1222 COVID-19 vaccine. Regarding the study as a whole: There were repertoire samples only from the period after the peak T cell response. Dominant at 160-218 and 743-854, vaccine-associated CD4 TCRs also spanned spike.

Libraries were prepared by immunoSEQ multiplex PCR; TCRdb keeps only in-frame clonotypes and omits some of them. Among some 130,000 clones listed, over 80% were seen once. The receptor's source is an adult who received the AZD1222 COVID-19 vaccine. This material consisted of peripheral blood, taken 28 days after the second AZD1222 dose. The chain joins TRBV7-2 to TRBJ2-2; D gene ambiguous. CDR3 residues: CASSPRVGTGELFF. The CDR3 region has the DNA TGTGCCAGCAGCCCAAGGGTGGGCACCGGGGAGCTGTTTTTT.